This entry lists 15 T cell receptor beta chains sequenced from one sample in a study of PD-L1 blockade in urothelial cancer. Here immunoSEQ multiplex PCR was the method, and the copy in TCRdb shows in-frame clones only, minus some. The profile shows some 53,000 clones, around 72% of them singletons. Indicated time point: pretreatment peripheral blood. This specimen was PBMCs, taken around atezolizumab (anti-PD-L1) treatment. Receptors originate from a man aged 65 to 85 with urothelial cancer.

V and J are TRBV5-5 and TRBJ1-1; D is uncertain. This CDR3 has 16 amino acids. Trimming removed 0 bases at V and 9 bases at J, with 21 bases between. Germline CDR1 reads SGHKS; CDR2 reads YYEKEE (reference sequence). CDR3 coding DNA: TGTGCCAGCAGCTTGGAGTTCCGAGGTCCAACAATACAAGCTTTCTTT. This codes for CASSLEFRGPTIQAFF.

The chain combines TRBV19 with TRBJ1-2, with 11 bases that match TRBD1. The trim removed 1 base at V and 6 bases at J, leaving 10 bases unmatched. Germline loops: CDR1 LNHDA, CDR2 SQIVND (reference sequence). The CDR3 has 17 amino acids. The CDR3 region is CASSIVAGRTGGDGYTF. The CDR3, as DNA: TGTGCCAGTAGTATAGTTGCGGGTCGGACAGGGGGCGATGGCTACACCTTC.

In DNA form, the CDR3 reads TGTGCCAGCAGTGAGTCCCGAGAGGAGCAGTTCTTC. It codes for CASSESREEQFF. V gene TRBV6-1 combines with J gene TRBJ2-1, with no clear D. The germline CDR1 and CDR2 sequences are MNHNS and SASEGT. The CDR3 totals 12 residues. With 3 bases removed from V and 10 bases from J, the gap between germline ends came to 10 bases.

J is TRBJ1-5 and V is TRBV28; D not certain. The germline gives CDR1 MDHEN, CDR2 SYDVKM. V lost 6 bases and J lost 6, with 18 bases in between. This CDR3 comprises 15 residues. CDR3: CASSPPGGFGQPQHF. CDR3 DNA sequence: TGTGCCAGCAGCCCCCCGGGAGGGTTTGGTCAGCCCCAGCATTTT.

This clone showed up just a few times. The chain joins TRBV18 to TRBJ2-5; D not resolved. Germline V lookup: CDR1 KGHSH, CDR2 LQKENI. The CDR3 runs 13 residues. The V end was cut by 3 bases, the J end by 5 bases, with 10 bases between. The CDR3 region has the DNA TGTGCCAGCTCACCGCTGGGCCGGGAGACCCAGTACTTC. It translates to CASSPLGRETQYF.

A few counts support this clone. The chain uses TRBV27 and TRBJ2-7; D perhaps matches TRBD2 (5 bases). The CDR3 is 17 amino acids. Trimming cost V 3 bases and J 3 bases, with 21 bases left between them. Germline V gene lookup returns CDR1 MNHEY and CDR2 SMNVEV (reference sequence). The CDR3 nucleotides read TGTGCCAGCAGTTTCCGGCCGGCCACCGTGGGAGACTACGAGCAGTACTTC. Translation gives CASSFRPATVGDYEQYF.

This chain connects TRBV19 to TRBJ1-1; unclear D gene. The CDR3 extends over 15 amino acids. Germline V gives CDR1 LNHDA, CDR2 SQIVND (reference sequence). V gave up 3 bases and J gave up 4 bases, with 15 bases separating them. The CDR3 reads CASSMDPRVGTEAFF. The CDR3 nucleotides read TGTGCCAGTAGTATGGACCCGCGGGTGGGCACTGAAGCTTTCTTT.

The chain employs TRBV2 and TRBJ2-3; possibly TRBD2 for D (5 bases). V lost 4 bases and J lost 4, with 15 bases in between. The V gene's germline CDR1 is SNHLY and CDR2 FYNNEI. The CDR3 is made up of 15 amino acids. The CDR3 spells CASSAVGVAPDTQYF. For the CDR3, the DNA is TGTGCCAGCAGTGCGGTGGGAGTAGCGCCAGATACGCAGTATTTT.

The CDR3 nucleotides are TGTGCCAGCAAGCCAGGGAACACTGAAGCTTTCTTT. Translated, it gives CASKPGNTEAFF. The genes are TRBV2 and TRBJ1-1; D is unresolved. Germline V lookup: CDR1 SNHLY, CDR2 FYNNEI. This CDR3 comprises 12 residues. The V end lost 7 bases, the J end lost 1 base, and 7 bases lay between the germline ends.

About this clone itself: Distinct nucleotide sequences in the sample also encode this CDR3. The chain employs TRBV19 and TRBJ2-7; TRBD1 agrees at 9 bases. The V segment lost 5 bases and the J segment 0 bases; nucleotides outside the gene matches: 5. The CDR3 covers 15 residues. Germline V gene lookup returns CDR1 LNHDA and CDR2 SQIVND (reference sequence). The CDR3 protein is CASSPGQGYSYEQYF. CDR3 nucleotides: TGTGCCAGTAGTCCGGGACAGGGATACTCCTACGAGCAGTACTTC.

This clone has just one count. The chain uses TRBV5-8 and TRBJ2-7; TRBD2 aligns across 8 bases. The V gene end was trimmed by 0 bases and the J gene end by 0 bases; junction bases not matched to a gene: 2. Germline CDR1 is SGHTS and CDR2 is YDEGEE. The CDR3 has 15 residues. CDR3 sequence (DNA): TGTGCCAGCAGCTTGGAACTAGCGGCCTCCTACGAGCAGTACTTC. Protein: CASSLELAASYEQYF.

The chain carries TRBV4-1 and TRBJ2-1; the D gene is possibly TRBD2 (6 bases). From germline, CDR1 is MGHRA and CDR2 YSYEKL. The CDR3 is made up of 14 amino acids. Trimming shortened V by 4 bases and J by 3 bases, and 10 bases separated the two germline ends. CDR3 DNA sequence: TGCGCCAGCAGCCCCGGACTACTCTACAATGAGCAGTTCTTC. It translates to CASSPGLLYNEQFF.

The J gene is TRBJ1-2, the V gene TRBV5-4; D is unresolved. V lost 0 bases to trimming and J lost 3 bases, with 6 bases between them. The CDR3 totals 13 residues. CDR1 and CDR2 from the germline V gene are SGHNT and YYREEE (reference sequence). CDR3: CASSLDEDYGYTF. The CDR3 DNA sequence: TGTGCCAGCAGCTTGGACGAGGACTATGGCTACACCTTC.

The chain combines TRBV7-2 with TRBJ1-2; D uncertain. This CDR3 has 13 amino acids. CDR1 SGHTA and CDR2 FQGNSA come from the germline V gene. V was pared by 3 bases and J by 7 bases, with 12 bases between. The CDR3 is CASSFGGPLGYTF. The CDR3 nucleotides read TGTGCCAGCAGCTTTGGTGGGCCCCTTGGCTACACCTTC.

The chain recombines TRBV2 with TRBJ2-5, with D possibly being TRBD2 (5 bases). Germline-derived CDR1 and CDR2 are SNHLY and FYNNEI. V was cut by 6 bases and J by 0 bases, with 5 bases left in between. The CDR3 has 12 residues. In nucleotides, the CDR3 is TGTGCCAGCAGGAGGGACCAAGAGACCCAGTACTTC. Protein product: CASRRDQETQYF.